A single sample gave rise to the 2 T cell receptor beta chains below, sequenced in a study of blood T cell repertoires in COVID-19. This table comes from immunoSEQ multiplex PCR, and its TCRdb copy is limited to in-frame clones, with some not included. The data hold 200,000 to 300,000 clones, with about 85% observed a single time. The sample taken for sequencing was peripheral blood. These receptors were obtained from a man aged 60-69 years who had recovered from COVID-19.

V gene TRBV27 combines with J gene TRBJ2-7; 7 bases line up with TRBD1. The CDR3 runs to 13 residues. V trimming: 6 bases; J trimming: 2 bases; junction bases outside the gene matches: 4. CDR1 is MNHEY, CDR2 SMNVEV, per germline (reference sequence). The CDR3 is CASRKQGPYEQYF. The DNA of the CDR3 is TGTGCCAGCAGGAAACAGGGGCCCTACGAGCAGTACTTC.

In this sample, this clone turned up a few times. The rearrangement links TRBV7-9 to TRBJ1-2; no clear D gene. The CDR3 has 15 amino acids. V lost 4 bases to trimming and J lost 3 bases, with 15 bases between them. Germline CDR1 reads SEHNR; CDR2 reads FQNEAQ (reference sequence). CDR3 region: CASSSMGLLHYGYTF. DNA of the CDR3: TGTGCCAGCAGCTCTATGGGCCTTCTTCACTATGGCTACACCTTC.